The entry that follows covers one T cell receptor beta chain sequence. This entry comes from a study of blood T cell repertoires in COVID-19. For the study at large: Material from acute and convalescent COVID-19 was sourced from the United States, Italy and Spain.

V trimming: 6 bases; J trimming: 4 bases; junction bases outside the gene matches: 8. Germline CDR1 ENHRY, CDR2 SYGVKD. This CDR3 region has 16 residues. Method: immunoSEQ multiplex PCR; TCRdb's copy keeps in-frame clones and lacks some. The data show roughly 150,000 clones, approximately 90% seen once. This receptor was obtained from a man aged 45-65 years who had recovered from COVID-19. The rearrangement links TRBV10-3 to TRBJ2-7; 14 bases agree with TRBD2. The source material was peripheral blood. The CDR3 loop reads CAIRGTSGRVGYEQYF. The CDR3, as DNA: TGTGCCATCAGGGGGACTAGCGGGAGAGTTGGATACGAGCAGTACTTC.